These 24 T cell receptor beta chains were all obtained from the same sample, sequenced in a study of T cell responses to AZD1222 COVID-19 vaccine. Sequencing was performed with immunoSEQ multiplex PCR; in TCRdb, only in-frame clones are kept and a portion is missing. In the table there are approximately 68,000 clones, around 87% of which are singletons. Material: peripheral blood, obtained on day 0 of AZD1222 vaccination. The receptors stem from an adult in good health.

This clone was observed a few times. V and J are TRBV7-9 and TRBJ2-3, with D perhaps being TRBD1 or TRBD2 (6 bases each). Trimming took 4 bases from V and 3 from J, leaving 14 bases between them. Germline values: CDR1 SEHNR, CDR2 FQNEAQ (reference sequence). The length of the CDR3 is 15 residues. DNA for the CDR3: TGTGCCAGCAGCTCTCACGGGGGCAGGACAGATACGCAGTATTTT. This codes for CASSSHGGRTDTQYF.

The chain joins TRBV2 to TRBJ1-6; D might be TRBD1 (5 bases). The CDR3 spans 13 residues. V gave up 8 bases and J gave up 9 bases, with 14 bases separating them. Germline V gene sequence: CDR1 SNHLY, CDR2 FYNNEI. Here the CDR3 DNA reads TGTGCCAGCGGGGTAGGGGAAGGTTCACCCCTCCACTTT. Translation: CASGVGEGSPLHF.

As regards this clone: The identical CDR3 is also encoded by other nucleotide sequences in the sample. The V and J genes are TRBV19 and TRBJ1-5; D remains ambiguous. The V and J ends lost 2 bases and 1 base respectively, with 3 bases between them. Germline V lookup: CDR1 LNHDA, CDR2 SQIVND (reference sequence). The CDR3 has 13 residues. The CDR3, as DNA: TGTGCCAGTAGTATAACCAGCAATCAGCCCCAGCATTTT. This sequence encodes CASSITSNQPQHF.

Only one count was recorded for this clone. V usage is TRBV19 and J usage is TRBJ1-4; D is unresolved. Germline-derived CDR1 and CDR2 are LNHDA and SQIVND (reference sequence). The CDR3 has 12 residues. The V gene lost 5 bases and the J gene lost 7 bases, with 8 bases spanning the gap. CDR3: CASSHNPEKLFF. The CDR3 nucleotides read TGTGCCAGTAGTCACAACCCTGAAAAACTGTTTTTT.

A word on this clone: The junction and the germline gene differ at one end; a read error may be behind it. The chain employs TRBV19 and TRBJ2-3; D might be TRBD2 (5 bases). The CDR3 is 14 amino acids. Per the germline V gene, CDR1 is LNHDA and CDR2 is SQIVND (reference sequence). CDR3 region: CASSIGSSTDTQYF. The CDR3, as DNA: TGTGCCAGTAGCATAGGGAGTAGCACAGATACGCAGTATTTT. Full variable domain (outside the CDR3, taken from reference TRBV19 and TRBJ2-3): DGGITQSPKYLFRKEGQNVTLSCEQNLNHDAMYWYRQDPGQGLRLIYYSQIVNDFQKGDIAEGYSVSREKKESFPLTVTSAQKNPTAFYLCASSIGSSTDTQYFGPGTRLTVL.

The CDR3 region is CSVRGTWDAGELFF. The CDR3 DNA sequence: TGCAGCGTCCGCGGGACTTGGGACGCCGGGGAGCTGTTTTTT. The chain uses TRBV29-1 and TRBJ2-2; tentative D call: TRBD2 (6 bases). V gave up 6 bases and J gave up 6 bases, with 17 bases separating them. CDR1 SQVTM and CDR2 ANQGSEA come from the germline V gene. This CDR3 contains 14 residues.

J is TRBJ1-5 and V is TRBV27; 8 bases agree with TRBD1. Germline V gene sequence: CDR1 MNHEY, CDR2 SMNVEV (reference sequence). This CDR3 contains 13 residues. V shed 11 bases and J 1 base; nucleotides not matched to a gene: 4. As DNA, the CDR3 is TGTGCCCGGGGGACAGGAAGCAATCAGCCCCAGCATTTT. It specifies CARGTGSNQPQHF.

This clone has a handful of counts. This sequence joins TRBV30 and TRBJ2-3; 8 bases fit TRBD1. This CDR3 comprises 12 residues. Germline CDR1 reads GTSNPN; CDR2 reads SVGIG (reference sequence). Trimming removed 5 bases from V and 7 bases from J; junction bases left unmatched: 5. Here the CDR3 reads CAWGTGLNTQYF. The CDR3 coding sequence is TGTGCCTGGGGGACAGGTTTGAATACGCAGTATTTT.

The V and J genes are TRBV20-1 and TRBJ1-2, with a weak D call TRBD1 (5 bases). Per the germline V gene, CDR1 is DFQATT and CDR2 is SNEGSKA (reference sequence). This CDR3 spans 11 amino acids. Trimming pared 7 bases from V and 2 bases from J, leaving 8 bases between. The DNA for the CDR3 is TGCAGTGGGGGGAAGAACTATGGCTACACCTTC. This gives the protein CSGGKNYGYTF.

This chain connects TRBV3-1 (or the pseudogene TRBV3-2) to TRBJ2-1; a weak D match, TRBD1 (6 bases). The CDR3 runs 13 residues. The V gene's germline CDR1 is LGHDT and CDR2 YNNKEL (reference sequence). Trimming cost V 8 bases and J 6 bases, with 14 bases left between them. The CDR3 loop is CASGRLGGNEQFF. The CDR3 coding sequence is TGTGCCAGCGGTAGGTTAGGGGGCAATGAGCAGTTCTTC.

The chain couples TRBV27 to TRBJ1-6, with unresolved D. With 6 bases removed from V and 7 bases from J, the gap between germline ends came to 13 bases. The germline CDR1 and CDR2 sequences are MNHEY and SMNVEV (reference sequence). The CDR3 is made up of 14 amino acids. The CDR3 nucleotides read TGTGCCAGCAGCCCCTTTCCTATCAATTCACCCCTCCACTTT. It translates to CASSPFPINSPLHF.

The chain links TRBV27 to TRBJ1-5; 7 nucleotides align to TRBD1. Germline lookup yields CDR1 MNHEY and CDR2 SMNVEV (reference sequence). J gave up 4 bases and V 4 bases, and 7 bases lay outside the gene matches. This CDR3 spans 15 amino acids. CDR3 sequence: CASSYLTGANQPQHF. CDR3 bases: TGTGCCAGCAGTTACCTAACAGGGGCTAATCAGCCCCAGCATTTT.

This chain links TRBV30 with TRBJ2-5, with 10 bases identical to TRBD2. Trimming removed 4 bases from V and 2 bases from J; junction bases left unmatched: 4. The CDR3 totals 14 residues. From germline, CDR1 is GTSNPN and CDR2 SVGIG (reference sequence). CDR3 amino acids: CAWNLAGVQETQYF. CDR3 nucleotide sequence: TGTGCCTGGAACCTAGCGGGGGTACAAGAGACCCAGTACTTC.

The chain employs TRBV19 and TRBJ1-1; D not certain. V was shortened by 7 bases and J by 1 base, with 4 bases between the two germline ends. This CDR3 region has 11 residues. Germline V CDR1 and CDR2: LNHDA, SQIVND (reference sequence). The CDR3 protein is CASMRNTEAFF. The CDR3 DNA reads TGTGCCAGTATGCGGAACACTGAAGCTTTCTTT.

The V and J genes are TRBV29-1 and TRBJ1-4; a weak D match, TRBD1 (5 bases). The CDR3 totals 13 residues. Germline V gives CDR1 SQVTM, CDR2 ANQGSEA. V lost 4 bases and J 7 bases, leaving 13 bases between the germline ends. CDR3: CSVGWGNGEKLFF. DNA for the CDR3: TGCAGCGTTGGATGGGGGAACGGTGAAAAACTGTTTTTT. Full variable domain (remainder filled in from reference TRBV29-1 and TRBJ1-4): SAVISQKPSRDICQRGTSLTIQCQVDSQVTMMFWYRQQPGQSLTLIATANQGSEATYESGFVIDKFPISRPNLTFSTLTVSNMSPEDSSIYLCSVGWGNGEKLFFGSGTQLSVL.

V usage is TRBV2 and J usage is TRBJ2-2, with D unresolved. V lost 4 bases to trimming and J lost 0 bases, with 6 bases between them. Germline V gene lookup returns CDR1 SNHLY and CDR2 FYNNEI. This CDR3 is built from 14 residues. The CDR3 DNA reads TGTGCCAGCAGTGCTGGGACGAACACCGGGGAGCTGTTTTTT. This gives the protein CASSAGTNTGELFF.

The gene calls are TRBV5-1 and TRBJ1-6; 8 bases align to TRBD1. V shed 4 bases and J 10 bases; nucleotides not matched to a gene: 7. Germline CDR1 and CDR2: SGHRS and YFSETQ. The CDR3 sequence is 14 residues long. DNA for the CDR3: TGCGCCAGCAGCAGAGACAGGGGCAACTCACCCCTCCACTTT. Translation gives CASSRDRGNSPLHF.

The V and J genes are TRBV5-1 and TRBJ1-2; no clear D. With 2 bases removed from V and 1 base from J, the gap between germline ends came to 9 bases. The length of the CDR3 is 14 residues. Germline-derived CDR1 and CDR2 are SGHRS and YFSETQ. The CDR3 loop is CASSFGSFNYGYTF. For the CDR3, the DNA is TGCGCCAGCAGCTTCGGCAGCTTTAACTATGGCTACACCTTC.

The chain uses TRBV6-2 or TRBV6-3 and TRBJ1-2; D is possibly TRBD1 (6 bases). V was clipped by 5 bases and J by 8 bases, with 9 bases between them. The CDR3 length is 11 residues. The V gene's germline CDR1 is MNHEY and CDR2 SVGEGT. In DNA form, the CDR3 reads TGTGCCAGCAGTACAGGGATCGGCTACACCTTC. Translation: CASSTGIGYTF.

This clone appeared a single time. The chain employs TRBV19 and TRBJ2-6; D is uncertain. CDR1 is LNHDA, CDR2 SQIVND, per germline (reference sequence). CDR3 length: 10 residues. CDR3 region: CVSGANVLTF. In DNA, the CDR3 is TGTGTTTCTGGGGCCAACGTCCTGACTTTC.

The V gene is TRBV6-5, the J gene TRBJ2-1; tentatively, D is TRBD2 (5 bases). The V end lost 6 bases, the J end lost 3 bases, and 12 bases lay between the germline ends. From germline, CDR1 is MNHEY and CDR2 SVGAGI. This CDR3 is built from 14 residues. CDR3 residues: CASSRGIGYNEQFF. Written as DNA, the CDR3 is TGTGCCAGCAGCCGAGGGATAGGCTACAATGAGCAGTTCTTC.

The rearrangement uses TRBV9 and TRBJ1-1; D is unclear. Germline assignment: CDR1 SGDLS and CDR2 YYNGEE. The CDR3 is 13 amino acids. V was trimmed by 0 bases and J by 11 bases, leaving 14 bases between them. The CDR3, as DNA: TGTGCCAGCAGCGTAGTTGATAATTCGGCGGCTTTCTTT. Encoded protein: CASSVVDNSAAFF.

The chain is built from TRBV28 and TRBJ1-1; D is unresolved. Looked up from germline, CDR1 is MDHEN and CDR2 is SYDVKM. The CDR3 contains 14 residues. The germline V and J ends were trimmed by 2 bases and 5 bases, with 12 bases remaining between them. CDR3 in amino acids: CASSLILTGTEAFF. In DNA form, the CDR3 reads TGTGCCAGCAGTTTAATTCTGACGGGAACTGAAGCTTTCTTT.

The chain's CDR3 is CASRPGATDTQYF. In nucleotides, the CDR3 is TGTGCCAGTAGGCCGGGGGCTACAGATACGCAGTATTTT. The chain uses TRBV19 and TRBJ2-3; the D call may be TRBD1 or TRBD2 (6 bases each). Trimming shortened V by 6 bases and J by 3 bases, and 10 bases separated the two germline ends. Germline lookup yields CDR1 LNHDA and CDR2 SQIVND (reference sequence). CDR3 size: 13 residues.